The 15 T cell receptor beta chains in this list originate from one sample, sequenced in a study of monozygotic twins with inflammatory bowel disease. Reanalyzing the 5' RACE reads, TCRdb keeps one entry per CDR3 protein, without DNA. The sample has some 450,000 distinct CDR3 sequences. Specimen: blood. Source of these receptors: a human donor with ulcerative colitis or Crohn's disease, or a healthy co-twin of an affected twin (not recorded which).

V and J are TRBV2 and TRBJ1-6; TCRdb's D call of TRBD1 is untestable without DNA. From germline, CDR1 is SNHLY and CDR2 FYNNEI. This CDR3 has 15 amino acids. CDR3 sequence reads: CASSGDRGTGSPLHF. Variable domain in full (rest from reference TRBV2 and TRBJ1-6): EPEVTQTPSHQVTQMGQEVILRCVPISNHLYFYWYRQILGQKVEFLVSFYNNEISEKSEIFDDQFSVERPDGSNFTLKIRSTKLEDSAMYFCASSGDRGTGSPLHFGNGTRLTVT.

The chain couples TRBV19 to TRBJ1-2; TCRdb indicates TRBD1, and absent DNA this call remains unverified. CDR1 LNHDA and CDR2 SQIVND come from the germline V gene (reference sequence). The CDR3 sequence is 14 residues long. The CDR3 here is CASSISTGEYGYTF.

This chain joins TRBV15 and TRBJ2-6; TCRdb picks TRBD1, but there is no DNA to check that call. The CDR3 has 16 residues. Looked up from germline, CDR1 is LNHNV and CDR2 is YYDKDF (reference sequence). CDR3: CATSRVPGTGANVLTF.

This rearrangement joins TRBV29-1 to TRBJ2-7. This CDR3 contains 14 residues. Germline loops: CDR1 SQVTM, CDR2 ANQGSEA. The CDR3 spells CSIASGDYSYEQYF.

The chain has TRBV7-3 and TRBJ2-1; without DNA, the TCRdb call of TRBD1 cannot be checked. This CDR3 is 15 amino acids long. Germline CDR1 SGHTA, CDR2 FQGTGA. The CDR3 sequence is CASSSQGGSYNEQFF.

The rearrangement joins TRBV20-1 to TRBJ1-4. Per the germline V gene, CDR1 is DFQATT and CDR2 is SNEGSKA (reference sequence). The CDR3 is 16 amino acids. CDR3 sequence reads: CSALGGRNSTNEKLFF.

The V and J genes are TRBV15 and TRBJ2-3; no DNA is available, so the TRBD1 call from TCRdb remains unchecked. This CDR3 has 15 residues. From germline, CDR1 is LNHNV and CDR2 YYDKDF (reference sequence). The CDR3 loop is CATSGTGDSTDTQYF.

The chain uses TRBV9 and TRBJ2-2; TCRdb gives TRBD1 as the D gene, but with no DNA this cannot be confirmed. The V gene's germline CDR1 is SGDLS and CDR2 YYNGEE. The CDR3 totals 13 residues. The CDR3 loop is CASSAGPTGELFF.

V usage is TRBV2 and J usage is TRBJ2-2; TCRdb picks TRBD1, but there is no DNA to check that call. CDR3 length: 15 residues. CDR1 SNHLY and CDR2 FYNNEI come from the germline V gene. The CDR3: CASRIGGTDTGELFF.

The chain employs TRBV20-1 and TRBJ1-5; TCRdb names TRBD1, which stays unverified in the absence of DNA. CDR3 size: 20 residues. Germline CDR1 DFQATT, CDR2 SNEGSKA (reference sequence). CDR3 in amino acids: CSAAPPWVDRGFYSNQPQHF.

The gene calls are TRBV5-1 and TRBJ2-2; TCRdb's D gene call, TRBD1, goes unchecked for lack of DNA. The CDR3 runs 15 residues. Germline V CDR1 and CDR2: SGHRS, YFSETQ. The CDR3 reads CASSSPQGGTGELFF.

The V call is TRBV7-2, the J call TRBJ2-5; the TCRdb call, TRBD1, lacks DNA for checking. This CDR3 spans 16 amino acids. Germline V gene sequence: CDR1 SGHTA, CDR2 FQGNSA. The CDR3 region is CASSATGAGDQETQYF.

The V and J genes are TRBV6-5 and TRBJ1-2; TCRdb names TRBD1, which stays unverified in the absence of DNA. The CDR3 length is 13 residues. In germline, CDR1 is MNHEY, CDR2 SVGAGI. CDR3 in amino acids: CASTRGQIYGYTF.

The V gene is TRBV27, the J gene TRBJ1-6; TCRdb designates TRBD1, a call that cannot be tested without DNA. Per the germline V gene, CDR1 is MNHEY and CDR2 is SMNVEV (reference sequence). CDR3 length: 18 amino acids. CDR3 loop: CAGSRDNRGVTYNSPLHF.

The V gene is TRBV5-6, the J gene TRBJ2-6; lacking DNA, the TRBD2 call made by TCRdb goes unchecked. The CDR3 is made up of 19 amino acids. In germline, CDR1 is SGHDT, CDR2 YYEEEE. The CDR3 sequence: CASSFKGGLDYLGANVLTF.